This T cell receptor beta chain was sequenced during a study of radiotherapy plus CTLA-4 blockade in lung cancer. Overall study context: Objective responses were seen in more than 15% of patients, disease control in 31%. Study conclusions and caveats: Researchers report tumor-derived TCR clones expanding in blood after radiotherapy plus ipilimumab.

Patients had chemo-refractory metastatic non-small-cell lung cancer and received focal radiation plus CTLA-4 blockade that used ipilimumab. Produced via immunoSEQ multiplex PCR; TCRdb's table is partial and in-frame only. The sample includes about 110,000 clones, more than 75% of them seen just once. To note about this clone: The target antigen is unknown.

The CDR3 runs 14 residues. With 3 bases removed from V and 11 bases from J, the gap between germline ends came to 14 bases. Germline V gene lookup returns CDR1 LNHDA and CDR2 SQIVND (reference sequence). The V and J genes are TRBV19 and TRBJ1-6; perhaps TRBD1 as D (5 bases). Sequenced material: peripheral blood, taken from a patient treated with radiotherapy plus ipilimumab. This TCR came from a human donor with non-small cell lung cancer that progressed on radiotherapy plus ipilimumab. Some clones in this sample may be carry-over from other donors' samples. In DNA, the CDR3 is TGTGCCAGTAGTATCGGGGTCAGGGTACCACCCCTCCACTTT. As protein: CASSIGVRVPPLHF.